These T cell receptor beta chains were read from a single sample in a study of cytomegalovirus exposure and HLA in healthy donors. TCRdb's copy holds only in-frame clones and misses some; the assay was immunoSEQ multiplex PCR. Of about 98,000 clones listed, around 72% are singletons. Sample: PBMCs. The receptors shown here come from a man between 18 and 35 years old in good health and CMV-seropositive. CDR3s include the opening cysteine and the closing phenylalanine or tryptophan. The order of the fields is D gene, clone size, CDR3 length, V gene, J gene, CDR3 DNA, CDR3 protein. D genes are given only for firm matches. Clone size is given for some rows only: seen once, a few or many times, or a class if the clone is expanded.

d_call: TRBD2
clone_size: once
cdr3_length: 14
v_call: TRBV2
j_call: TRBJ2-2
cdr3_nt: TGTGCCAGCTTCAGCGGGGGGGCTGCCGGGGAGCTGTTTTTT
cdr3_aa: CASFSGGAAGELFF

d_call: .
clone_size: .
cdr3_length: 16
v_call: TRBV5-4
j_call: TRBJ2-6
cdr3_nt: TGTGCCAGCAGCTGGAACAGGGTCTCTGGGGCCAACGTCCTGACTTTC
cdr3_aa: CASSWNRVSGANVLTF

d_call: TRBD1
clone_size: .
cdr3_length: 12
v_call: TRBV18
j_call: TRBJ1-1
cdr3_nt: TGTGCCAGCTCACGAACAGGGGGTGAAGCTTTCTTT
cdr3_aa: CASSRTGGEAFF

d_call: TRBD1
clone_size: .
cdr3_length: 14
v_call: TRBV5-1
j_call: TRBJ1-5
cdr3_nt: TGCGCCAGCAGCTTAGGACAGGTCGGTCAGCCCCAGCATTTT
cdr3_aa: CASSLGQVGQPQHF

d_call: .
clone_size: .
cdr3_length: 16
v_call: TRBV5-1
j_call: TRBJ2-1
cdr3_nt: TGCGCCAGCAGCTTGGCCGTCATCGGTGGAGCGGCTGAGCAGTTCTTC
cdr3_aa: CASSLAVIGGAAEQFF

d_call: TRBD2
clone_size: .
cdr3_length: 13
v_call: TRBV28
j_call: TRBJ2-1
cdr3_nt: TGTGCCAGCAGTTTCCGGGGGGTCAATGAGCAGTTCTTC
cdr3_aa: CASSFRGVNEQFF

d_call: .
clone_size: once
cdr3_length: 17
v_call: TRBV10-1
j_call: TRBJ2-7
cdr3_nt: TGCGCCAGCAGTGATCGGCGGGGGACAGGTGAATTCTACGAGCAGTACTTC
cdr3_aa: CASSDRRGTGEFYEQYF

d_call: .
clone_size: .
cdr3_length: 14
v_call: TRBV27
j_call: TRBJ1-1
cdr3_nt: TGTGCCAGCAGCCACAGGGTCGGGATGGATGAAGCTTTCTTT
cdr3_aa: CASSHRVGMDEAFF

d_call: TRBD1
clone_size: .
cdr3_length: 11
v_call: TRBV20-1
j_call: TRBJ2-1
cdr3_nt: TGCAGTGGAGACAGGGACAATGAGCAGTTCTTC
cdr3_aa: CSGDRDNEQFF

d_call: .
clone_size: .
cdr3_length: 15
v_call: TRBV5-6
j_call: TRBJ2-7
cdr3_nt: TGTGCCAGCAGCGGCGGGACCCCCGAAGTCTACGAGCAGTACTTC
cdr3_aa: CASSGGTPEVYEQYF

d_call: .
clone_size: .
cdr3_length: 12
v_call: TRBV18
j_call: TRBJ1-1
cdr3_nt: TGTGCCAGCTCAACCCAGGGTACTGAAGCTTTCTTT
cdr3_aa: CASSTQGTEAFF

d_call: .
clone_size: few
cdr3_length: 13
v_call: TRBV10-3
j_call: TRBJ2-5
cdr3_nt: TGTGCCATCAGCTTACAGGGAGCGGAGACCCAGTACTTC
cdr3_aa: CAISLQGAETQYF

d_call: TRBD1
clone_size: .
cdr3_length: 14
v_call: TRBV29-1
j_call: TRBJ2-5
cdr3_nt: TGCAGCGTTGACTCGCAGGGGGCAGGGGAGACCCAGTACTTC
cdr3_aa: CSVDSQGAGETQYF

d_call: TRBD2
clone_size: .
cdr3_length: 15
v_call: TRBV19
j_call: TRBJ2-5
cdr3_nt: TGTGCCAGTAGTGGTCTAGCGGGGGGTCGGGAGACCCAGTACTTC
cdr3_aa: CASSGLAGGRETQYF

d_call: .
clone_size: .
cdr3_length: 17
v_call: TRBV6-1
j_call: TRBJ2-5
cdr3_nt: TGTGCCAGCAGTGAAGCAGGCGGGGCAGGGCACAAAGAGACCCAGTACTTC
cdr3_aa: CASSEAGGAGHKETQYF

d_call: TRBD1
clone_size: .
cdr3_length: 14
v_call: TRBV28
j_call: TRBJ2-5
cdr3_nt: TGTGCCAGCAGTAGGACAGGTTTTGGGGAGACCCAGTACTTC
cdr3_aa: CASSRTGFGETQYF

d_call: TRBD1
clone_size: .
cdr3_length: 16
v_call: TRBV5-6
j_call: TRBJ2-2
cdr3_nt: TGTGCCAGCAGCTTGACAGGGGGCAAGAACACCGGGGAGCTGTTTTTT
cdr3_aa: CASSLTGGKNTGELFF

d_call: .
clone_size: few
cdr3_length: 14
v_call: TRBV4-1
j_call: TRBJ1-1
cdr3_nt: TGCGCCAGCAGCCAAGATTTCGTTTTACGAGGGCTCTACTTT
cdr3_aa: CASSQDFVLRGLYF

d_call: .
clone_size: once
cdr3_length: 14
v_call: TRBV28
j_call: TRBJ1-1
cdr3_nt: TGTGCCAGCAGTTTAACAAGTATGAACACTGAAGCTTTCTTT
cdr3_aa: CASSLTSMNTEAFF

d_call: .
clone_size: once
cdr3_length: 17
v_call: TRBV6-1
j_call: TRBJ2-2
cdr3_nt: TGTGCCAGCAGTGAGAAAAGGGGCCTAGGATTGGCCGGGGAGCTGTTTTTT
cdr3_aa: CASSEKRGLGLAGELFF

d_call: .
clone_size: .
cdr3_length: 15
v_call: TRBV6-1
j_call: TRBJ1-5
cdr3_nt: TGTGCCAGCAGTGAAGGTTTATCAGGGCGACAGCCCCAGCATTTT
cdr3_aa: CASSEGLSGRQPQHF

d_call: .
clone_size: .
cdr3_length: 14
v_call: TRBV15
j_call: TRBJ1-1
cdr3_nt: TGTGCCACCAGCAGAGAGTCCAGGGCTACTGAAGCTTTCTTT
cdr3_aa: CATSRESRATEAFF

d_call: TRBD1
clone_size: .
cdr3_length: 15
v_call: TRBV5-1
j_call: TRBJ2-3
cdr3_nt: TGCGCCAGCGAGGGACAGGGGGCCAGCACAGATACGCAGTATTTT
cdr3_aa: CASEGQGASTDTQYF

d_call: .
clone_size: .
cdr3_length: 15
v_call: TRBV12-2
j_call: TRBJ1-4
cdr3_nt: TGTGCAAGTCGCCCGACGGTAGGGGATTTTGAAAAACTGTTTTTT
cdr3_aa: CASRPTVGDFEKLFF

d_call: .
clone_size: .
cdr3_length: 9
v_call: TRBV20-1
j_call: TRBJ2-5
cdr3_nt: TGCAGTTGTTGGGCGACCCAGTACTTC
cdr3_aa: CSCWATQYF

d_call: TRBD1
clone_size: .
cdr3_length: 13
v_call: TRBV27
j_call: TRBJ1-4
cdr3_nt: TGTGCCGGAAGGGACAGAATCGCTGAAAAACTGTTTTTT
cdr3_aa: CAGRDRIAEKLFF